This is a list of T cell receptor beta chains from one sample in a study of shared clonotypes between healthy human individuals. Libraries were prepared by immunoSEQ multiplex PCR; TCRdb keeps only in-frame clonotypes and omits some of them. The repertoire consists of millions of clones, with just over 90% occurring once and the leading ten covering 0.3% to 0.4%. The sample consisted of naive CD4+ T cells from PBMCs. The receptors were gathered from a young man in good health. Some clones in this sample may be carry-over from other donors' samples. The CDR3 runs from the conserved cysteine through the conserved F or W. A D gene is named only where the DNA matches it firmly. Clone size is not always given. Where it is, it says once, few, many or a class for expanded clones.

length: 17; J: TRBJ2-7; D: TRBD2; size: NA; V: TRBV19; CDR3: CASSLRAGGPSGYEQYF; DNA: TGTGCCAGTTCCCTCAGGGCGGGAGGGCCGAGTGGGTACGAGCAGTACTTC
length: 13; J: TRBJ2-1; D: NA; size: NA; V: TRBV6-5; CDR3: CASSYLGLNEQFF; DNA: TGTGCCAGCAGTTACTTGGGGCTAAATGAGCAGTTCTTC
length: 13; J: TRBJ2-7; D: NA; size: NA; V: TRBV29-1; CDR3: CSVVRGAGSEQYF; DNA: TGCAGCGTTGTCCGGGGCGCCGGGAGCGAGCAGTACTTC
length: 13; J: TRBJ2-5; D: TRBD2; size: once; V: TRBV14; CDR3: CASRTSGRETQYF; DNA: TGTGCCAGCAGGACTAGCGGGAGGGAGACCCAGTACTTC
length: 15; J: TRBJ2-1; D: TRBD2; size: NA; V: TRBV19; CDR3: CASSKTSGPYNEQFF; DNA: TGTGCCAGTAGTAAGACTAGCGGCCCCTACAATGAGCAGTTCTTC
length: 14; J: TRBJ2-7; D: TRBD1; size: NA; V: TRBV5-6; CDR3: CASSPGQGLYEQYF; DNA: TGTGCCAGCAGCCCTGGACAGGGTTTGTACGAGCAGTACTTC
length: 14; J: TRBJ2-7; D: NA; size: NA; V: TRBV28; CDR3: CASRFEALAYEQYF; DNA: TGTGCCAGCAGGTTTGAGGCTTTGGCCTACGAGCAGTACTTC
length: 14; J: TRBJ2-5; D: TRBD2; size: NA; V: TRBV5-1; CDR3: CASRTSAGVETQYF; DNA: TGCGCCAGCAGGACTAGCGCCGGAGTAGAGACCCAGTACTTC
length: 14; J: TRBJ2-5; D: NA; size: NA; V: TRBV6-1; CDR3: CASREGGAEETQYF; DNA: TGTGCCAGCAGGGAGGGGGGGGCCGAAGAGACCCAGTACTTC
length: 12; J: TRBJ1-3; D: NA; size: NA; V: TRBV28; CDR3: CASGIGGNTIYF; DNA: TGTGCCAGTGGAATTGGGGGAAACACCATATATTTT
length: 15; J: TRBJ1-2; D: NA; size: NA; V: TRBV5-4; CDR3: CASSLLSRVEYGYTF; DNA: TGTGCCAGCAGCTTGCTTAGTAGAGTAGAGTATGGCTACACCTTC
length: 17; J: TRBJ1-3; D: NA; size: NA; V: TRBV4-2; CDR3: CASSQWGDWASGNTIYF; DNA: TGTGCCAGCAGCCAGTGGGGGGATTGGGCGTCTGGAAACACCATATATTTT
length: 13; J: TRBJ2-5; D: NA; size: NA; V: TRBV29-1; CDR3: CSANWRGGETQYF; DNA: TGCAGCGCCAACTGGAGGGGCGGCGAGACCCAGTACTTC
length: 13; J: TRBJ2-7; D: NA; size: NA; V: TRBV6-1; CDR3: CASSEARGRLEYF; DNA: TGTGCCAGCAGTGAAGCGAGGGGCCGCCTCGAGTACTTC
length: 16; J: TRBJ2-3; D: TRBD2; size: NA; V: TRBV7-3; CDR3: CASSHGTSGYTDTQYF; DNA: TGTGCCAGCAGCCACGGGACTAGCGGTTACACAGATACGCAGTATTTT
length: 13; J: TRBJ2-7; D: NA; size: NA; V: TRBV2; CDR3: CASSKDRGGQQYF; DNA: TGTGCCAGCAGTAAGGACCGGGGAGGACAGCAGTACTTC
length: 15; J: TRBJ2-2; D: TRBD1; size: NA; V: TRBV5-1; CDR3: CASSLIDRGSGELFF; DNA: TGCGCCAGCAGCTTGATTGACAGGGGATCCGGGGAGCTGTTTTTT
length: 13; J: TRBJ1-2; D: NA; size: NA; V: TRBV6-5; CDR3: CASSYSPLGGYTF; DNA: TGTGCCAGCAGTTACTCGCCCCTGGGTGGCTACACCTTC
length: 14; J: TRBJ1-1; D: NA; size: NA; V: TRBV7-2; CDR3: CASSAYRVGTEAFF; DNA: TGTGCCAGCAGCGCGTACAGGGTTGGCACTGAAGCTTTCTTT
length: 14; J: TRBJ2-5; D: TRBD2; size: once; V: TRBV6-4; CDR3: CARLSGMDQETQYF; DNA: TGTGCCAGGCTTAGCGGGATGGACCAAGAGACCCAGTACTTC
length: 15; J: TRBJ2-7; D: TRBD2; size: NA; V: TRBV4-1; CDR3: CASSQGLAGDYEQYF; DNA: TGCGCCAGCAGCCAGGGACTAGCGGGAGACTACGAGCAGTACTTC
length: 14; J: TRBJ2-7; D: NA; size: NA; V: TRBV5-1; CDR3: CASSLGVRSYEQYF; DNA: TGCGCCAGCAGCTTGGGCGTCAGGTCCTACGAGCAGTACTTC
length: 14; J: TRBJ2-7; D: TRBD2; size: NA; V: TRBV4-1; CDR3: CASSQPGLAGGVYF; DNA: TGCGCCAGCAGCCAACCGGGACTAGCGGGGGGTGTGTACTTC
length: 14; J: TRBJ2-7; D: TRBD2; size: NA; V: TRBV10-2; CDR3: CASSRLAGTYEQYF; DNA: TGCGCCAGCAGTCGACTAGCGGGGACCTACGAGCAGTACTTC
length: 15; J: TRBJ1-1; D: NA; size: NA; V: TRBV6-1; CDR3: CASSEAGGHYTEAFF; DNA: TGTGCCAGCAGTGAAGCAGGGGGACATTACACTGAAGCTTTCTTT
length: 14; J: TRBJ1-2; D: NA; size: NA; V: TRBV28; CDR3: CASSPRPQLYGYTF; DNA: TGTGCCAGCAGTCCCCGACCCCAACTCTATGGCTACACCTTC
length: 14; J: TRBJ1-1; D: TRBD1; size: NA; V: TRBV19; CDR3: CASSPQGAGTEAFF; DNA: TGTGCCAGTAGCCCACAGGGGGCTGGCACTGAAGCTTTCTTT
length: 13; J: TRBJ2-5; D: NA; size: NA; V: TRBV6-1; CDR3: CASSEAGGETQYF; DNA: TGTGCCAGCAGTGAAGCTGGGGGGGAGACCCAGTACTTC
length: 14; J: TRBJ2-7; D: TRBD1; size: NA; V: TRBV29-1; CDR3: CSAGGGTGYYEQYF; DNA: TGCAGCGCCGGGGGCGGGACAGGGTACTACGAGCAGTACTTC
length: 18; J: TRBJ2-7; D: TRBD1; size: NA; V: TRBV27; CDR3: CASTAYPGQGGSPYEQYF; DNA: TGTGCCAGCACCGCATACCCGGGACAGGGAGGATCTCCCTACGAGCAGTACTTC
length: 14; J: TRBJ1-2; D: NA; size: NA; V: TRBV4-1; CDR3: CASSQEHGNEGYTF; DNA: TGCGCCAGCAGCCAAGAGCACGGGAATGAAGGCTACACCTTC
length: 19; J: TRBJ2-7; D: TRBD2; size: NA; V: TRBV5-1; CDR3: CASSQGLAVSKGATYEQYF; DNA: TGCGCCAGCAGCCAAGGACTAGCGGTTAGCAAAGGGGCTACCTACGAGCAGTACTTC
length: 16; J: TRBJ2-1; D: NA; size: once; V: TRBV21-1; CDR3: CASSSRVWQAGSEQFF; DNA: TGTGCCAGCAGCTCCCGGGTGTGGCAGGCTGGTAGTGAGCAGTTCTTC
length: 14; J: TRBJ2-7; D: NA; size: NA; V: TRBV6-1; CDR3: CASSEAPAGPHAYF; DNA: TGTGCCAGCAGTGAAGCCCCAGCGGGCCCGCACGCGTACTTC
length: 11; J: TRBJ1-1; D: NA; size: NA; V: TRBV30; CDR3: CAWRMNTEAFF; DNA: TGTGCCTGGAGGATGAACACTGAAGCTTTCTTT
length: 15; J: TRBJ2-7; D: TRBD2; size: NA; V: TRBV5-4; CDR3: CASRASGRALSEQYF; DNA: TGTGCCAGCAGGGCTAGCGGGAGGGCTTTGTCGGAGCAGTACTTC
length: 14; J: TRBJ2-2; D: TRBD1; size: NA; V: TRBV10-3; CDR3: CAIAPTGLTGELFF; DNA: TGTGCCATCGCCCCGACAGGGTTGACCGGGGAGCTGTTTTTT
length: 17; J: TRBJ1-2; D: TRBD1; size: NA; V: TRBV27; CDR3: CASSLDPGTASNYGYTF; DNA: TGTGCCAGCAGTTTAGACCCCGGGACAGCCTCTAACTATGGCTACACCTTC
length: 13; J: TRBJ2-7; D: NA; size: once; V: TRBV11-3; CDR3: CASSLRGTREQYF; DNA: TGTGCCAGCAGCCTCAGGGGCACTAGGGAGCAGTACTTC
length: 16; J: TRBJ2-2; D: TRBD1; size: NA; V: TRBV5-1; CDR3: CASSFPGTGSSGELFF; DNA: TGCGCCAGCAGCTTTCCCGGGACAGGGTCCTCCGGGGAGCTGTTTTTT
length: 13; J: TRBJ2-7; D: NA; size: NA; V: TRBV5-1; CDR3: CASSLDPGGNIWF; DNA: TGCGCCAGCAGCTTGGACCCGGGCGGAAATATATGGTTC
length: 13; J: TRBJ1-1; D: TRBD1; size: NA; V: TRBV10-3; CDR3: CAISRTGNTEAFF; DNA: TGTGCCATCAGCCGGACAGGGAACACTGAAGCTTTCTTT